Listed below are T cell receptor beta chains from one sample, sequenced in a study of blood T cell repertoires in COVID-19. Assay: immunoSEQ multiplex PCR; the TCRdb copy retains only in-frame clones and omits some. The sample shows about 250,000 clones, 65% to 90% of them seen only once. The specimen was peripheral blood. Receptors were obtained from a man aged 50-59 years with COVID-19, enrolled during active disease. CDR3s include the opening cysteine and the closing phenylalanine or tryptophan. The order of the fields is D gene, J gene, clone size, V gene, CDR3 DNA, CDR3 protein. D genes are given only for firm matches. Not all rows give a size; the values are once, few, many and, for expanded clones, a class.

D: TRBD2; J: TRBJ2-3; size: NA; V: TRBV3-1/TRBV3-2; DNA: TGTGCCAGCAGCCAAGAACCAGCGGGGGCGCGGGATACGCAGTATTTT; CDR3: CASSQEPAGARDTQYF
D: NA; J: TRBJ2-7; size: once; V: TRBV28; DNA: TGTGCCAGCAGAGGAGACAGGATCCCCGGCGAGCAGTACTTC; CDR3: CASRGDRIPGEQYF
D: NA; J: TRBJ2-7; size: NA; V: TRBV4-3; DNA: TGCGCCAGCAGCCAAGACCCAGGAGGGGCCTACGAGCAGTACTTC; CDR3: CASSQDPGGAYEQYF
D: NA; J: TRBJ2-1; size: NA; V: TRBV5-1; DNA: TGCGCCAGCAGCTCCCAGGGGGAGGCGGCTGAGCAGTTCTTC; CDR3: CASSSQGEAAEQFF
D: TRBD1; J: TRBJ2-7; size: once; V: TRBV10-2; DNA: TGCGCCAGCAGACCGGGACAGGGGACTTACGAGCAGTACTTC; CDR3: CASRPGQGTYEQYF
D: NA; J: TRBJ2-2; size: NA; V: TRBV30; DNA: TGTGCCTGGACAGAGAACACCGGGGAGCTGTTTTTT; CDR3: CAWTENTGELFF
D: NA; J: TRBJ2-1; size: once; V: TRBV19; DNA: TGTGCCAGTAGTGTTATGATTGTCCTAGGCAATGAGCAGTTCTTC; CDR3: CASSVMIVLGNEQFF
D: TRBD2; J: TRBJ2-1; size: NA; V: TRBV10-1; DNA: TGCGCCACCTCCGGACTAGGCTCCTACAATGAGCAGTTCTTC; CDR3: CATSGLGSYNEQFF
D: TRBD1; J: TRBJ1-4; size: NA; V: TRBV15; DNA: TGTGCCACCAGCAGGGAATTAACAGGGGCAACTAATGAAAAACTGTTTTTT; CDR3: CATSRELTGATNEKLFF
D: NA; J: TRBJ2-2; size: once; V: TRBV20-1; DNA: TGCAGTGCTAGTACAGGGAGTGGAAACACCGGGGAGCTGTTTTTT; CDR3: CSASTGSGNTGELFF
D: TRBD2; J: TRBJ2-3; size: many; V: TRBV5-1; DNA: TGCGCCAGCAGCAAGTCGGCTAGCGGGGGGGCCGTCGATACGCAGTATTTT; CDR3: CASSKSASGGAVDTQYF
D: NA; J: TRBJ2-3; size: NA; V: TRBV11-3; DNA: TGTGCCAGCAGCTTTTCCCAGGGGCCGAGAGATACGCAGTATTTT; CDR3: CASSFSQGPRDTQYF
D: NA; J: TRBJ1-2; size: NA; V: TRBV5-1; DNA: TGCGCCAGCAGCGGAGACTATGGCTACACCTTC; CDR3: CASSGDYGYTF
D: TRBD1; J: TRBJ2-2; size: NA; V: TRBV9; DNA: TGTGCCAGCAGCTTAGGACAGGGTTTGAACACCGGGGAGCTGTTTTTT; CDR3: CASSLGQGLNTGELFF
D: NA; J: TRBJ1-2; size: NA; V: TRBV7-2; DNA: TGTGCCAGCAGCTTAGTCGGTTCACCCTATGGCTACACCTTC; CDR3: CASSLVGSPYGYTF
D: TRBD1; J: TRBJ1-1; size: NA; V: TRBV5-1; DNA: TGCGCCAGCAGCCGGGACAGCAACACTGAAGCTTTCTTT; CDR3: CASSRDSNTEAFF
D: NA; J: TRBJ1-6; size: NA; V: TRBV6-1; DNA: TGTGCCAGCAGTGAAGCCCCCCAGGGAAATTCACCCCTCCACTTT; CDR3: CASSEAPQGNSPLHF
D: NA; J: TRBJ1-5; size: NA; V: TRBV28; DNA: TGTGCCACCGAACACAGCTCCAATCAGCCCCAGCATTTT; CDR3: CATEHSSNQPQHF